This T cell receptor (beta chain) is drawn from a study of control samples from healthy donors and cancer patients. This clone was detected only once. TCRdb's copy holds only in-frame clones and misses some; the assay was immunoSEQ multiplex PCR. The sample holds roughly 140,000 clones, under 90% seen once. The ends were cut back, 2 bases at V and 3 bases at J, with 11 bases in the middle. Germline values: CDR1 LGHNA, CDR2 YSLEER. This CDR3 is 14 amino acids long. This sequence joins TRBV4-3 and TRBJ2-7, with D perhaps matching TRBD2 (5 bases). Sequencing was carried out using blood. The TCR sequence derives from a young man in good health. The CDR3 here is CASSQLTGNYEQYF. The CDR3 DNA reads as TGCGCCAGCAGCCAACTGACCGGGAACTACGAGCAGTACTTC.